The rows below give T cell receptor beta chains drawn from one sample of a study of tumor-infiltrating lymphocytes in primary liver carcinoma. TCRdb processed the multiplex PCR reads anew with MiXCR; each CDR3 protein has one entry. The sample consists of 80,000 or so distinct CDR3 sequences, approximately 69% of them appearing once. Sequencing was done on a sample of tumor-adjacent normal liver tissue. Receptor source: a man in his forties or fifties with primary liver carcinoma and hepatitis B virus infection. Both conserved end residues are part of each CDR3. The order of the fields is D gene, J gene, clone size, V gene, CDR3 protein, CDR3 DNA. D genes are given only for firm matches. For some rows the clone size is stated as once, few or many, or as a class when expanded; others skip it.

d_gene: NA; j_gene: TRBJ2-1; abundance: many; v_gene: TRBV12-3/TRBV12-4; CDR3aa: CASSFRTVNEQFF; CDR3nt: TGTGCCAGCAGTTTCAGGACGGTAAATGAGCAGTTCTTC
d_gene: NA; j_gene: TRBJ2-6; abundance: NA; v_gene: TRBV4-1; CDR3aa: CASSREPGVSVLTF; CDR3nt: TGCGCCAGCAGCCGAGAACCCGGGGTCAGCGTCCTGACTTTC
d_gene: TRBD1; j_gene: TRBJ1-5; abundance: NA; v_gene: TRBV11-2; CDR3aa: CAGSFRDSTDTQHF; CDR3nt: TGTGCCGGCAGCTTTCGGGACAGCACAGATACGCAGCATTTT
d_gene: NA; j_gene: TRBJ2-1; abundance: few; v_gene: TRBV19; CDR3aa: CASSIGSGGGYNEQFF; CDR3nt: TGTGCCAGTAGTATAGGCTCTGGTGGGGGTTACAATGAGCAGTTCTTC
d_gene: NA; j_gene: TRBJ2-3; abundance: NA; v_gene: TRBV7-9; CDR3aa: CASSLDDGGDTDMQYF; CDR3nt: TGTGCCAGCAGCTTAGATGACGGGGGAGACACAGATATGCAGTATTTC
d_gene: TRBD1; j_gene: TRBJ1-5; abundance: NA; v_gene: TRBV6-2/TRBV6-3; CDR3aa: CASSSHRGGQPKHF; CDR3nt: TGTGCCAGCAGTTCCCACAGGGGGGGTCAGCCCAAGCATTTT
d_gene: TRBD1; j_gene: TRBJ2-7; abundance: NA; v_gene: TRBV6-1; CDR3aa: CASSERGHEDERYF; CDR3nt: TGTGCCAGCAGTGAAAGGGGGCATGAGGACGAGCGGTACTTC
d_gene: TRBD2; j_gene: TRBJ2-1; abundance: NA; v_gene: TRBV4-3; CDR3aa: CASSQEGLAGARSYKEQFF; CDR3nt: TGCGCCAGCAGCCAAGAGGGTCTAGCGGGAGCCCGCTCCTACAAAGAGCAATTCTTC
d_gene: TRBD2; j_gene: TRBJ2-3; abundance: NA; v_gene: TRBV28; CDR3aa: CASSFLAGYTDTQYF; CDR3nt: TGTGCCAGCAGTTTCCTAGCGGGTTACACAGATACGCAGTATTTT
d_gene: NA; j_gene: TRBJ2-5; abundance: NA; v_gene: TRBV6-1; CDR3aa: CDNQGYPKETQYF; CDR3nt: TGTGACAATCAGGGTTATCCCAAAGAGACCCAGTACTTC
d_gene: NA; j_gene: TRBJ1-2; abundance: NA; v_gene: TRBV6-1; CDR3aa: CASSESHDNCGYAF; CDR3nt: TGTGCCAGCAGTGAAAGTCACGATAACTGTGGCTACGCCTTC
d_gene: NA; j_gene: TRBJ2-1; abundance: few; v_gene: TRBV29-1; CDR3aa: CSVTPGRILGGQLF; CDR3nt: TGCAGCGTTACACCTGGCCGAATCCTTGGTGGGCAGCTCTTC
d_gene: TRBD1; j_gene: TRBJ2-1; abundance: NA; v_gene: TRBV6-2/TRBV6-3; CDR3aa: CVSKTGGVYNEQFF; CDR3nt: TGTGTCAGCAAAACAGGGGGAGTCTACAATGAGCAGTTCTTC
d_gene: TRBD1; j_gene: TRBJ2-1; abundance: NA; v_gene: TRBV7-9; CDR3aa: CVSSLRDRDVDEQLF; CDR3nt: TGTGTCAGCAGCCTCCGGGACAGGGATGTCGATGAGCAGCTCTTC
d_gene: NA; j_gene: TRBJ2-2; abundance: many; v_gene: TRBV25-1; CDR3aa: CASSEGTDTGELFF; CDR3nt: TGTGCCAGCAGTGAGGGAACAGACACCGGGGAGCTGTTTTTT
d_gene: NA; j_gene: TRBJ1-2; abundance: NA; v_gene: TRBV11-2; CDR3aa: CATSYTRGSSPSYTF; CDR3nt: TGTGCCACCAGCTATACAAGGGGCTCCTCCCCTAGCTACACCTTC
d_gene: TRBD2; j_gene: TRBJ2-7; abundance: NA; v_gene: TRBV4-2; CDR3aa: CASNRAASGVSYEQYF; CDR3nt: TGTGCCAGCAACCGAGCGGCTAGCGGGGTCTCCTACGAGCAGTACTTC
d_gene: NA; j_gene: TRBJ2-4; abundance: NA; v_gene: TRBV6-2/TRBV6-3; CDR3aa: CASKSPGPTKNIQYF; CDR3nt: TGTGCCAGCAAATCCCCCGGCCCAACCAAAAACATTCAGTACTTC
d_gene: NA; j_gene: TRBJ1-6; abundance: NA; v_gene: TRBV6-6; CDR3aa: CASSYSGMNSPLHF; CDR3nt: TGTGCCAGCAGTTACTCGGGAATGAATTCACCCCTCCACTTT
d_gene: NA; j_gene: TRBJ1-6; abundance: NA; v_gene: TRBV6-5; CDR3aa: CASRRTVRNSPLHF; CDR3nt: TGTGCCAGCAGAAGGACGGTCCGAAATTCACCCCTCCACTTT
d_gene: NA; j_gene: TRBJ2-3; abundance: NA; v_gene: TRBV5-4; CDR3aa: CVSNQNERTDF; CDR3nt: TGTGTCAGCAACCAGAACGAAAGGACAGATTTT
d_gene: NA; j_gene: TRBJ2-1; abundance: NA; v_gene: TRBV9; CDR3aa: CASSAVLTDNEQFF; CDR3nt: TGTGCCAGCAGCGCGGTATTAACAGACAATGAGCAGTTCTTC
d_gene: NA; j_gene: TRBJ1-2; abundance: NA; v_gene: TRBV6-2/TRBV6-3; CDR3aa: CASSYSPRVDYGYTF; CDR3nt: TGTGCCAGCAGTTATTCTCCGCGGGTTGACTATGGCTACACCTTC
d_gene: TRBD2; j_gene: TRBJ2-1; abundance: NA; v_gene: TRBV11-2; CDR3aa: CASSLTGTSRDNEQIF; CDR3nt: TGTGCCAGTAGCTTAACCGGGACTAGCCGGGACAATGAGCAGATCTTC
d_gene: NA; j_gene: TRBJ2-1; abundance: many; v_gene: TRBV5-1; CDR3aa: CASSLAEGSEQFF; CDR3nt: TGCGCCAGCAGCTTGGCCGAGGGTAGCGAGCAGTTCTTC
d_gene: NA; j_gene: TRBJ2-1; abundance: many; v_gene: TRBV28; CDR3aa: CASSEIKGPDNEQFF; CDR3nt: TGTGCCAGCAGCGAAATTAAGGGCCCGGATAATGAGCAGTTCTTC
d_gene: NA; j_gene: TRBJ2-6; abundance: NA; v_gene: TRBV14; CDR3aa: CASSHGIAGANVLTF; CDR3nt: TGTGCCAGCAGCCATGGCATAGCTGGGGCCAACGTCCTGACTTTC
d_gene: NA; j_gene: TRBJ2-7; abundance: NA; v_gene: TRBV6-1; CDR3aa: CASGENRRYGQYF; CDR3nt: TGTGCCAGCGGTGAGAACAGGCGGTACGGGCAGTACTTC
d_gene: NA; j_gene: TRBJ2-1; abundance: many; v_gene: TRBV12-3/TRBV12-4; CDR3aa: CASSGDTEQFF; CDR3nt: TGTGCCAGCAGTGGGGATACTGAGCAGTTCTTC
d_gene: NA; j_gene: TRBJ2-1; abundance: once; v_gene: TRBV29-1; CDR3aa: CSGRQGGNEHLF; CDR3nt: TGCAGCGGCCGACAGGGAGGCAATGAGCACCTCTTC
d_gene: NA; j_gene: TRBJ2-5; abundance: NA; v_gene: TRBV11-2; CDR3aa: CASSSEFNGVGKTQYF; CDR3nt: TGTGCCAGCAGCTCCGAATTTAACGGGGTGGGAAAGACCCAGTACTTC
d_gene: NA; j_gene: TRBJ2-2; abundance: NA; v_gene: TRBV10-3; CDR3aa: CAITGTEGGNTGELFF; CDR3nt: TGCGCCATCACGGGGACGGAAGGTGGGAACACCGGGGAGCTGTTTTTT
d_gene: NA; j_gene: TRBJ1-3; abundance: NA; v_gene: TRBV6-6; CDR3aa: CASSFGHEIGTTIYF; CDR3nt: TGTGCCAGCAGTTTCGGGCACGAAATCGGAACCACCATATATTTT
d_gene: NA; j_gene: TRBJ2-1; abundance: NA; v_gene: TRBV30; CDR3aa: CPWSRGSGRPYNEQFF; CDR3nt: TGTCCCTGGAGTCGAGGGTCGGGCCGTCCCTACAATGAGCAGTTCTTC
d_gene: TRBD2; j_gene: TRBJ2-7; abundance: few; v_gene: TRBV9; CDR3aa: CASSVGGGKYEQYF; CDR3nt: TGTGCCAGCAGCGTAGGGGGGGGAAAGTACGAGCAGTACTTC
d_gene: NA; j_gene: TRBJ1-2; abundance: few; v_gene: TRBV5-1; CDR3aa: CASSSGQYDYTF; CDR3nt: TGCGCCAGCAGCTCTGGACAGTATGATTACACCTTC
d_gene: NA; j_gene: TRBJ1-2; abundance: few; v_gene: TRBV5-6; CDR3aa: CASSSRDRIVNYGYTF; CDR3nt: TGTGCCAGCAGCTCCCGCGACAGGATCGTCAACTATGGCTACACCTTC
d_gene: TRBD1; j_gene: TRBJ1-2; abundance: NA; v_gene: TRBV6-1; CDR3aa: CASNDPGTVGGYTF; CDR3nt: TGTGCCAGCAATGACCCCGGGACAGTGGGCGGCTACACCTTC
d_gene: NA; j_gene: TRBJ2-1; abundance: NA; v_gene: TRBV6-5; CDR3aa: CASSSRHGQLYNEQFF; CDR3nt: TGTGCCAGCTCATCTCGGCACGGACAGCTATACAATGAGCAGTTCTTC
d_gene: TRBD2; j_gene: TRBJ2-5; abundance: NA; v_gene: TRBV4-2; CDR3aa: CASSLTTSGRACSETQYF; CDR3nt: TGTGCCAGCAGCCTAACGACGAGCGGGAGGGCCTGCTCGGAGACCCAGTACTTC
d_gene: NA; j_gene: TRBJ2-5; abundance: NA; v_gene: TRBV29-1; CDR3aa: CGVEIQLETQYF; CDR3nt: TGCGGCGTTGAAATACAGTTGGAGACCCAGTACTTC
d_gene: NA; j_gene: TRBJ1-2; abundance: NA; v_gene: TRBV6-6; CDR3aa: CDSTHDTYRPDYGNSF; CDR3nt: TGTGACAGCACCCACGACACCTACAGGCCTGACTATGGCAACAGCTTC
d_gene: TRBD2; j_gene: TRBJ2-2; abundance: NA; v_gene: TRBV5-4; CDR3aa: CASSLVVWEGQGGELFF; CDR3nt: TGTGCCAGCAGCTTGGTGGTGTGGGAGGGCCAAGGCGGCGAGCTGTTTTTT
d_gene: NA; j_gene: TRBJ2-1; abundance: NA; v_gene: TRBV7-8; CDR3aa: CDSSPLGGSAVSYNEQFF; CDR3nt: TGTGACAGCAGCCCACTTGGAGGTTCAGCGGTCTCCTACAATGAGCAGTTCTTC
d_gene: TRBD2; j_gene: TRBJ2-7; abundance: NA; v_gene: TRBV6-5; CDR3aa: CACKGGASGDTYEQYF; CDR3nt: TGTGCCTGCAAGGGGGGTGCTAGCGGGGATACCTACGAGCAGTACTTC
d_gene: NA; j_gene: TRBJ2-1; abundance: once; v_gene: TRBV11-1; CDR3aa: CASVEPYNEQFF; CDR3nt: TGTGCCAGCGTAGAGCCCTACAATGAGCAGTTCTTC
d_gene: NA; j_gene: TRBJ2-2; abundance: NA; v_gene: TRBV11-2; CDR3aa: CASSPSWEVIGELFF; CDR3nt: TGTGCCAGCAGCCCCAGTTGGGAGGTAATAGGGGAGCTGTTTTTT
d_gene: NA; j_gene: TRBJ1-1; abundance: NA; v_gene: TRBV12-3/TRBV12-4; CDR3aa: CASSFAGRAEAFF; CDR3nt: TGTGCCAGCAGTTTTGCGGGACGGGCGGAAGCTTTCTTT
d_gene: NA; j_gene: TRBJ2-1; abundance: NA; v_gene: TRBV11-3; CDR3aa: CASSLGSMNEQFF; CDR3nt: TGTGCAAGCAGCTTAGGGTCTATGAATGAGCAGTTCTTC
d_gene: NA; j_gene: TRBJ1-4; abundance: NA; v_gene: TRBV11-2; CDR3aa: CASSPDIAPANEKLFF; CDR3nt: TGTGCCAGCAGTCCCGACATAGCTCCAGCTAATGAAAAACTGTTTTTT